This passage covers 31 T cell receptor beta chains from one sample sequenced in a study of cytomegalovirus exposure and HLA in healthy donors. TCRdb keeps only in-frame clones here, not all; method: immunoSEQ multiplex PCR. The table includes fewer than 100,000 clones, approximately 94% detected once. Input material: PBMCs. The receptors were sampled from a young woman in good health and CMV-seropositive.

This chain connects TRBV5-1 to TRBJ2-3, with 8 bases fitting TRBD2. CDR3 size: 17 residues. In germline, CDR1 is SGHRS, CDR2 YFSETQ. Losses at the gene ends were 0 bases for V and 0 bases for J; bases not matched to a gene: 6. DNA for the CDR3: TGCGCCAGCAGCTTGGCGGGGGGGCCCCTTAGCACAGATACGCAGTATTTT. Its translation: CASSLAGGPLSTDTQYF.

The gene calls are TRBV7-8 and TRBJ2-7; D unclear. Germline V gene data show CDR1 as SGHVS and CDR2 as FQNEAQ. The CDR3 runs 12 residues. Trimming removed 5 bases at V and 5 bases at J, with 10 bases between. The CDR3 DNA is TGTGCCAGCAGCCCTGGCCCCAACGAGCAGTACTTC. It codes for CASSPGPNEQYF.

The chain combines TRBV5-6 with TRBJ2-7, with 7 bases matching TRBD1. CDR3 length: 14 residues. Trimming removed 5 bases from V and 5 bases from J; junction bases left unmatched: 10. Germline V gives CDR1 SGHDT, CDR2 YYEEEE. In DNA, the CDR3 is TGTGCCAGCAGTTACGGACAGGCTCCTAACGAGCAGTACTTC. It is translated as CASSYGQAPNEQYF.

The chain couples TRBV15 to TRBJ2-1; tentative D call: TRBD2 (6 bases). The CDR3 runs to 16 residues. Germline loops: CDR1 LNHNV, CDR2 YYDKDF (reference sequence). The V gene lost 0 bases and the J gene lost 13 bases, with 22 bases spanning the gap. The CDR3 loop reads CATSRDIGGSERRQFF. CDR3 DNA: TGTGCCACCAGCAGAGACATCGGGGGTAGCGAAAGGAGACAGTTCTTC.

The chain combines TRBV6-6 with TRBJ2-7; TRBD1 is a possible D gene (5 bases). This CDR3 has 13 residues. Germline V gene data show CDR1 as MNHNY and CDR2 as SVGAGI (reference sequence). V lost 5 bases, J lost 0 bases, and 8 bases lay in between. Here the CDR3 reads CASSRQLSYEQYF. In nucleotides, the CDR3 is TGTGCCAGCAGTAGACAGCTCTCCTACGAGCAGTACTTC.

The chain recombines TRBV4-1 with TRBJ1-2, with 9 bases matching TRBD1. The CDR3 totals 15 residues. CDR1 and CDR2 (germline): MGHRA, YSYEKL. Unmatched junction bases numbered 10, after V lost 3 bases and J lost 8 bases. CDR3 sequence reads: CASSQWTGAQGGYTF. Here the CDR3 DNA reads TGCGCCAGCAGCCAGTGGACAGGGGCGCAGGGAGGCTACACCTTC.

The rearrangement joins TRBV29-1 to TRBJ1-1; D ambiguous. Germline values: CDR1 SQVTM, CDR2 ANQGSEA. Trimming removed 2 bases from V and 3 bases from J, with 7 bases in between. The CDR3 length is 12 residues. The CDR3 DNA follows: TGCAGCGTTGAATTGGAGGACACTGAAGCTTTCTTT. It codes for CSVELEDTEAFF.

The chain is built from TRBV7-2 and TRBJ2-3; unclear D gene. V was trimmed by 3 bases and J by 4 bases, leaving 8 bases between them. The CDR3 loop spans 13 amino acids. The germline gives CDR1 SGHTA, CDR2 FQGNSA. In DNA form, the CDR3 reads TGTGCCAGCAGCTTGCCCAGTCCAGATACGCAGTATTTT. Translation: CASSLPSPDTQYF.

This chain links TRBV10-3 with TRBJ2-3; 9 positions agree with TRBD1. CDR1 and CDR2 from the germline V gene are ENHRY and SYGVKD. Trimming removed 7 bases from V and 1 base from J; junction bases left unmatched: 9. CDR3 length: 16 amino acids. CDR3 amino acids: CAINPTGGKGTDTQYF. The CDR3, as DNA: TGTGCCATCAACCCTACAGGGGGCAAGGGCACAGATACGCAGTATTTT.

A note on this clone: An end of the junction does not agree with germline; a read error may underlie this. The genes are TRBV14 and TRBJ1-1, with D perhaps matching TRBD1 (5 bases). The CDR3 runs 14 residues. CDR1 and CDR2 (germline): SGHDN, FVKESK. CDR3 coding DNA: TGTGCCAGCACCCAATGGGGGGGAGGCACTGAAGCTTTCTTT. This encodes CASTQWGGGTEAFF.

The chain joins TRBV10-3 to TRBJ2-3, with 12 bases fitting TRBD2. The trim removed 4 bases at V and 4 bases at J, leaving 9 bases unmatched. Germline CDR1 ENHRY, CDR2 SYGVKD. This CDR3 contains 17 residues. Here the CDR3 DNA reads TGTGCCATCAGTGGGCCCCGGACTAGCGGGAACCCAGATACGCAGTATTTT. Translating it yields CAISGPRTSGNPDTQYF.

CDR3 sequence: CASGPRDRLTYEQYF. CDR3 sequence (DNA): TGTGCCAGCGGCCCCCGGGACAGACTTACCTACGAGCAGTACTTC. The rearrangement links TRBV11-2 to TRBJ2-7, with TRBD1 matching 7 bases. This CDR3 spans 15 amino acids. Trimming at V came to 8 bases and at J to 2 bases, leaving 12 bases not matched to a gene. Germline CDR1 and CDR2: SGHAT and FQNNGV.

V usage is TRBV7-2 and J usage is TRBJ2-7, with 10 bases identical to TRBD1. Germline loops: CDR1 SGHTA, CDR2 FQGNSA. J gave up 6 bases and V 7 bases, and 6 bases lay outside the gene matches. This CDR3 comprises 13 residues. The chain's CDR3 is CASIKDRGGEQYF. Here the CDR3 DNA reads TGTGCCAGCATAAAGGACAGGGGGGGCGAGCAGTACTTC.

The DNA for the CDR3 is TGCAGCGTTGGACAGGGGGCTAATTCACCCCTCCACTTT. This translates into CSVGQGANSPLHF. V and J are TRBV29-1 and TRBJ1-6; the match to TRBD1 covers 10 bases. CDR3 length equals 13 residues. V shed 4 bases, J shed 6 bases, and the junction held 0 bases outside the gene matches. Looked up from germline, CDR1 is SQVTM and CDR2 is ANQGSEA.

The CDR3 loop reads CASSVDSGSGFTGELFF. DNA of the CDR3: TGTGCCAGCAGCGTAGATTCAGGGTCGGGTTTTACCGGGGAGCTGTTTTTT. The rearrangement uses TRBV9 and TRBJ2-2; tentatively, D is TRBD1 (5 bases). There are 17 residues in the CDR3. Between the trimmed V and J ends, which lost 0 bases and 5 bases, there was a span of 17 bases. Germline CDR1 and CDR2: SGDLS and YYNGEE.

This clone occurred once. The V and J genes are TRBV5-6 and TRBJ2-7, with 11 positions matching TRBD2. Per the germline V gene, CDR1 is SGHDT and CDR2 is YYEEEE. V dropped 4 bases and J dropped 2; count of bases not matched to a gene: 8. The length of the CDR3 is 16 residues. The CDR3 DNA reads as TGTGCCAGCAGCCGCGGACTAGCGGGCAACCCCTACGAGCAGTACTTC. Its translation is CASSRGLAGNPYEQYF. The variable domain in full, completed from reference TRBV5-6 and TRBJ2-7, reads DAGVTQSPTHLIKTRGQQVTLRCSPKSGHDTVSWYQQALGQGPQFIFQYYEEEERQRGNFPDRFSGHQFPNYSSELNVNALLLGDSALYLCASSRGLAGNPYEQYFGPGTRLTVT.

This clone was detected only once. The gene calls are TRBV4-2 and TRBJ2-7, with D perhaps matching TRBD2 (6 bases). CDR3 length: 16 residues. Trimming removed 4 bases at V and 4 bases at J, with 20 bases between. Germline CDR1 reads LGHNA; CDR2 reads YNFKEQ. CDR3 loop: CASSPLTGEGEYEQYF. The CDR3 DNA sequence: TGTGCCAGCAGCCCTCTCACGGGAGAGGGCGAATACGAGCAGTACTTC.

The chain combines TRBV6-5 with TRBJ1-5; 7 nucleotides agree with TRBD1. Germline assignment: CDR1 MNHEY and CDR2 SVGAGI. J lost 3 bases, V lost 6 bases, and 11 bases had no gene match. This CDR3 region has 16 residues. CDR3 protein: CASRYRAGGFNQPQHF. CDR3 DNA: TGTGCCAGCAGATACCGCGCAGGGGGGTTCAATCAGCCCCAGCATTTT.

CDR3 nucleotide sequence: TGTGCCAGCAGCTTTGGGAGCACCCTGGGCGGCTACACCTTC. Translated: CASSFGSTLGGYTF. V gene TRBV7-2 combines with J gene TRBJ1-2; D unresolved. Germline lookup yields CDR1 SGHTA and CDR2 FQGNSA. Trimming removed 3 bases from V and 8 bases from J, with 16 bases in between. The CDR3 has 14 residues.

V and J are TRBV2 and TRBJ1-5; unclear D gene. Germline V gene data show CDR1 as SNHLY and CDR2 as FYNNEI. The V gene lost 8 bases and the J gene lost 4 bases, with 12 bases spanning the gap. The CDR3 has 13 amino acids. The CDR3 DNA reads as TGTGCCAGCTGCCGGGGAGGGAATCAGCCCCAGCATTTT. This sequence encodes CASCRGGNQPQHF.

The chain carries TRBV7-2 and TRBJ2-5; perhaps TRBD2 as D (6 bases). V lost 1 base, J lost 4 bases, and 10 bases lay in between. Germline V gene lookup returns CDR1 SGHTA and CDR2 FQGNSA. The CDR3 extends over 14 amino acids. For the CDR3, the DNA is TGTGCCAGCAGCTTAGTGGCGGGAACAGAGACCCAGTACTTC. This encodes CASSLVAGTETQYF.

V usage is TRBV5-5 and J usage is TRBJ1-2; TRBD1 aligns across 9 bases. The germline CDR1 and CDR2 sequences are SGHKS and YYEKEE (reference sequence). There are 16 residues in the CDR3. The ends lost 0 bases at V and 2 bases at J; junction bases unmatched: 5. The CDR3 sequence is CASSLDWTGANYGYTF. CDR3 nucleotides: TGTGCCAGCAGCTTGGACTGGACAGGGGCGAACTATGGCTACACCTTC.

The V call is TRBV14, the J call TRBJ2-6; 9 nucleotides match TRBD1. J gave up 2 bases and V 1 base, and 6 bases lay outside the gene matches. CDR3 length: 18 residues. Germline values: CDR1 SGHDN, CDR2 FVKESK. In DNA form, the CDR3 reads TGTGCCAGCAGCCAAGCTCGGACAGGGGTGACTGGGGCCAACGTCCTGACTTTC. Residues: CASSQARTGVTGANVLTF.

V gene TRBV18 combines with J gene TRBJ1-5; D unresolved. The CDR3 has 13 residues. The germline V gene encodes CDR1 KGHSH and CDR2 LQKENI. Trimming shortened V by 0 bases and J by 4 bases, and 4 bases separated the two germline ends. CDR3: CASSPPSNQPQHF. The DNA for the CDR3 is TGTGCCAGCTCACCACCTTCGAATCAGCCCCAGCATTTT.

The CDR3: CASSQDRQEINTEAFF. CDR3 nucleotides: TGTGCCAGCAGCCAAGACCGACAGGAAATTAACACTGAAGCTTTCTTT. V is TRBV4-2 and J is TRBJ1-1; a weak D match, TRBD1 (6 bases). The CDR3 is made up of 16 amino acids. V was cut by 0 bases and J by 2 bases, with 13 bases left in between. Per the germline V gene, CDR1 is LGHNA and CDR2 is YNFKEQ.

The rearrangement links TRBV30 to TRBJ2-7; no firm D call. CDR1 and CDR2 from the germline V gene are GTSNPN and SVGIG (reference sequence). Trimming cost V 0 bases and J 5 bases, with 11 bases left between them. CDR3 length: 13 amino acids. The CDR3 sequence: CAWSVLSGNEQYF. CDR3 coding DNA: TGTGCCTGGAGTGTACTATCCGGCAACGAGCAGTACTTC.

The chain recombines TRBV6-6 with TRBJ1-1; D unresolved. Germline loops: CDR1 MNHNY, CDR2 SVGAGI (reference sequence). The CDR3 is 16 residues long. The V end lost 6 bases, the J end lost 3 bases, and 20 bases lay between the germline ends. The CDR3 loop reads CASRPPRREAYTEAFF. The CDR3 nucleotides are TGTGCCAGCAGACCACCCCGTAGGGAGGCGTACACTGAAGCTTTCTTT.

This sequence joins TRBV5-4 and TRBJ2-2; the D gene is possibly TRBD2 (5 bases). The V end lost 3 bases, the J end lost 4 bases, and 16 bases lay between the germline ends. In germline, CDR1 is SGHNT, CDR2 YYREEE (reference sequence). The CDR3 runs to 16 residues. In nucleotides, the CDR3 is TGTGCCAGCAGCTCGCCGGGGAACAGAGGCACCGGGGAGCTGTTTTTT. It is translated as CASSSPGNRGTGELFF.

The chain carries TRBV6-5 and TRBJ1-2; the D gene is possibly TRBD1 (6 bases). CDR1 and CDR2 (germline): MNHEY, SVGAGI. V dropped 2 bases and J dropped 6 bases, with 13 bases sitting between them. The CDR3 is 14 amino acids. CDR3 in amino acids: CASSYNRDVDGYTF. Written as DNA, the CDR3 is TGTGCCAGCAGTTACAACAGGGATGTTGATGGCTACACCTTC.

In DNA, the CDR3 is TGTGCCAGCAGCGTAGGGGCCTCCCCAAGAATACCCCAGCATTTT. Translated, it gives CASSVGASPRIPQHF. The V call is TRBV9, the J call TRBJ1-5; no clear D gene. CDR1 and CDR2 (germline): SGDLS, YYNGEE. The CDR3 runs to 15 residues. V was clipped by 0 bases and J by 10 bases, with 17 bases between them.

This chain links TRBV18 with TRBJ2-3; D is unresolved. Per the germline V gene, CDR1 is KGHSH and CDR2 is LQKENI. V gave up 2 bases and J gave up 0 bases, with 12 bases separating them. The length of the CDR3 is 16 residues. CDR3 loop: CASSPTRKKSTDTQYF. The DNA of the CDR3 is TGTGCCAGCTCACCAACCAGAAAAAAAAGCACAGATACGCAGTATTTT.